This TCR beta chain was retrieved from a study of blood T cell repertoires in COVID-19. Across the whole study: COVID-19 samples collected from the United States, Italy and Spain covered acute and convalescent phases. PBMCs, B-cell-depleted T cells, or T cells provided the cDNA or gDNA that made up the material.

In the original processing: Using reference gene primer amplification, nucleated cell counts were estimated. Only in-frame clones appear in the TCRdb table, and some are missing; sequencing was by immunoSEQ multiplex PCR. V and J calls and clone size follow that table, whereas D and trimming were derived from the DNA. Among about half a million clones listed, approximately 83% were seen once. Per germline, CDR1 LNHNV and CDR2 YYDKDF (reference sequence). Trimming cost V 0 bases and J 5 bases, with 13 bases left between them. The CDR3 covers 15 residues. This clone was observed a few times. This clonotype was obtained from a human donor in a cohort sampled during active COVID-19. The V call is TRBV15, the J call TRBJ2-5; the D gene is possibly TRBD1 (6 bases). Sequencing was carried out using peripheral blood. CDR3: CATSRDIGQMETQYF. The DNA for the CDR3 is TGTGCCACCAGCAGAGATATAGGACAGATGGAGACCCAGTACTTC.